The rows below give T cell receptor beta chains drawn from one sample of a study of cytomegalovirus exposure and HLA in healthy donors. The protocol was immunoSEQ multiplex PCR, while the TCRdb copy is restricted to in-frame clones and leaves out a portion. There are more than 150,000 clones in the sample; around four fifths occur only once, and under 2% lies in the top ten. The sequencing input was PBMCs. The origin of the receptors is a woman between 25 and 40 years old in good health and CMV-seronegative. Each CDR3 is given with its conserved first and last residue. A D gene is named only where the DNA matches it firmly. Not all rows give a size; the values are once, few, many and, for expanded clones, a class.

abundance	d_gene	v_gene	j_gene	CDR3nt	CDR3aa
.	TRBD1	TRBV25-1	TRBJ1-4	TGTGCCAGCAGCCGGACAGGGGGGCGTATGGCAACTAATGAAAAACTGTTTTTT	CASSRTGGRMATNEKLFF
.	TRBD1	TRBV7-8	TRBJ1-2	TGTGCCAGCAGCTTAGATAGGGCAGGGGGTTCCAACTATGGCTACACCTTC	CASSLDRAGGSNYGYTF
once	.	TRBV10-2	TRBJ2-2	TGCGCCAGCAGGGGGCGCGACAAGGTCCCCGGGGAGCTGTTTTTT	CASRGRDKVPGELFF
few	.	TRBV7-2	TRBJ2-5	TGTGCCAGCAGATATAGCGGCTATGGAGAGACCCAGTACTTC	CASRYSGYGETQYF
.	TRBD1	TRBV5-1	TRBJ2-7	TGCGCCAGCAGCTCTCGGTGGGACAGGGGCGGCCACGAGCAGTACTTC	CASSSRWDRGGHEQYF
.	TRBD2	TRBV4-2	TRBJ2-5	TGTGCCAGCAGCCTGAGACTAGCGGGGCAGGAGACCCAGTACTTC	CASSLRLAGQETQYF
.	.	TRBV27	TRBJ1-1	TGTGCCAGCACTCCCGGTCCAGGGTCAACTGAAGCTTTCTTT	CASTPGPGSTEAFF
.	TRBD2	TRBV7-9	TRBJ2-7	TGTGCCAGCAGCGTGACTAGCGGGGGGGGCTACGAGCAGTACTTC	CASSVTSGGGYEQYF
.	TRBD1	TRBV30	TRBJ2-3	TGTGCCTGGAGTCTGATTCCATTTCCTACAGGGGCAAGCACAGATACGCAGTATTTT	CAWSLIPFPTGASTDTQYF
.	TRBD1	TRBV5-1	TRBJ1-2	TGCGCCAGCAGCTTAACAGGGGGCCTCTATGGCTACACCTTC	CASSLTGGLYGYTF
.	.	TRBV18	TRBJ1-1	TGTGCCAGCTCACCACAGGGGCCTGACAGAGCTATAAAGAACACTGAAGCTTTCTTT	CASSPQGPDRAIKNTEAFF
.	TRBD2	TRBV4-2	TRBJ2-1	TGTGCCAGCAGCCTCCCGACTAGCGTGGAGCAGTTCTTC	CASSLPTSVEQFF
.	TRBD1	TRBV6-5	TRBJ1-6	TGTGCCAGCAGCCGAGACAGGGTACCTCTCTCCCTCCACTTT	CASSRDRVPLSLHF
.	.	TRBV6-1	TRBJ2-1	TGTGCCAGCAGGCTCGGAGACAATGAGCAGTTCTTC	CASRLGDNEQFF
.	.	TRBV19	TRBJ2-7	TGTGCCAGTAGTATTGGTCGGGTGTTCTACGAGCAGTACTTC	CASSIGRVFYEQYF
few	.	TRBV4-3	TRBJ2-6	TGCGCCAGCAGCCGAGATAGTATTATCTCTGGGGCCAACGTCCTGACTTTC	CASSRDSIISGANVLTF
.	.	TRBV25-1	TRBJ1-1	TGTGCCAGCAGTGATACCCAGGGAAGGATGAACACTGAAGCTTTCTTT	CASSDTQGRMNTEAFF
.	TRBD1	TRBV5-1	TRBJ2-1	TGCGCCAGCAGCTTGTCGTCGGGACAGGGGGGTGGGCCCTCGGCGAGTTACAATGAGCAGTTCTTC	CASSLSSGQGGGPSASYNEQFF
.	TRBD1	TRBV5-1	TRBJ1-4	TGCGCCAGCACCAGGACAGGGATTATAGCAACTAATGAAAAACTGTTTTTT	CASTRTGIIATNEKLFF
.	TRBD1	TRBV28	TRBJ2-5	TGTGCCAGCAGACCGACAGGGGTTGAGACCCAGTACTTC	CASRPTGVETQYF
.	.	TRBV4-1	TRBJ1-2	TGCGCCAGCAGCCAAGGTGGGGGGACTCCTCCTGGCTACACCTTC	CASSQGGGTPPGYTF
.	TRBD1	TRBV19	TRBJ2-7	TGTGCCAGTAGTATTCTACAGGGGGCCTCAGGCGAGCAGTACTTC	CASSILQGASGEQYF
.	TRBD2	TRBV9	TRBJ2-7	TGTGCCAGCAGCGAACGACATAGCGGGGGGGCCTACGAGCAGTACTTC	CASSERHSGGAYEQYF
.	TRBD1	TRBV29-1	TRBJ1-1	TGCAGCGGAGGGACAGAGAACACTGAAGCTTTCTTT	CSGGTENTEAFF
.	.	TRBV18	TRBJ1-6	TGTGCCAGCTCACCACAGGGGCCAGGGAATAATTCACCCCTCCACTTT	CASSPQGPGNNSPLHF
.	.	TRBV6-5	TRBJ1-5	TGTGCCAGCAGTTATCTCGGTCCTGTGGAGCCCCAGCATTTT	CASSYLGPVEPQHF
once	.	TRBV5-1	TRBJ1-2	TGCGCCAGCAGCTTGGGGACCGGGATACCTAACTATGGCTACACCTTC	CASSLGTGIPNYGYTF
.	.	TRBV5-8	TRBJ1-4	TGTGCCAGCAGCTTCAAACCGGCGGGCTTCATACGGGAAAAACTGTTTTTT	CASSFKPAGFIREKLFF
.	TRBD2	TRBV19	TRBJ2-2	TGTGCCAGTAGTACTAGCGGGGGGGCCCGGACCGGGGAGCTGTTTTTT	CASSTSGGARTGELFF
.	.	TRBV12-2	TRBJ2-5	.	CASRFAPGTGQETQYF
few	.	TRBV30	TRBJ1-1	TGTGCCCAGGGAGGCAGGGAAGCTTTCTTT	CAQGGREAFF
.	.	TRBV5-1	TRBJ1-4	TGCGCCAGCAGCTTGGCGGGGGGTGCAACTAATGAAAAACTGTTTTTT	CASSLAGGATNEKLFF